This is a list of T cell receptor beta chains from one sample in a study of cytomegalovirus exposure and HLA in healthy donors. The table came from immunoSEQ multiplex PCR; TCRdb's copy has only in-frame clones and leaves some out. The data show 150,000 to 200,000 clones, with almost 80% seen just once and more than 13% held by the top ten. Sequencing used PBMCs. The receptors originated from a man aged 45 to 65 in good health and CMV-seropositive. The CDR3 runs from the conserved cysteine through the conserved F or W. D genes are given only for firm matches. Clone size, where shown, is once, few, many, or a class for clones that have expanded.

clone_size,d_call,v_call,j_call,cdr3_nt,cdr3_aa
NA,NA,TRBV28,TRBJ1-4,TGTGCCAGCCTCTTGGGAGGGGGAATAACTAATGAAAAACTGTTTTTT,CASLLGGGITNEKLFF
NA,NA,TRBV11-2,TRBJ1-1,TGTGCCAGCAGCTTAACCCCGACGGGGTTCACTGAAGCTTTCTTT,CASSLTPTGFTEAFF
NA,NA,TRBV5-1,TRBJ2-2,TGCGCCAGCAGCTTCGGACAGAACACCGGGGAGCTGTTTTTT,CASSFGQNTGELFF
few,TRBD2,TRBV2,TRBJ2-3,TGTGCCAGCGGACTAGCGGGGGTGTACGATACGCAGTATTTT,CASGLAGVYDTQYF
once,NA,TRBV5-1,TRBJ2-7,TGCGCCAGCAGCCCCGACCCAGGTACCGGGGTTTACGAGCAGTACTTC,CASSPDPGTGVYEQYF
few,TRBD2,TRBV19,TRBJ2-3,TGTGCCAGTAGTCGGGGGGGCCTGACAGATACGCAGTATTTT,CASSRGGLTDTQYF
NA,TRBD2,TRBV6-1,TRBJ2-2,TGTGCCAGCGGGGGGACTAGCGGGGTAACCGGGGAGCTGTTTTTT,CASGGTSGVTGELFF
NA,NA,TRBV5-1,TRBJ1-5,TGCGCCAGCAGTGAGGGGGGGGTCTATCAGCCCCAGCATTTT,CASSEGGVYQPQHF
NA,TRBD1,TRBV7-9,TRBJ1-1,TGTGCCAGCAGCACACGGACAGGGGGCTCGGGAACTGAAGCTTTCTTT,CASSTRTGGSGTEAFF
NA,TRBD1,TRBV7-6,TRBJ2-1,TGTGCCAGCAACAACGGACAGGGTTCCTACAATGAGCAGTTCTTC,CASNNGQGSYNEQFF
NA,NA,TRBV7-9,TRBJ1-1,TGTGCCAGCAGCGCGGACAGAGGAACTGAAGCTTTCTTT,CASSADRGTEAFF
NA,NA,TRBV5-1,TRBJ1-5,TGCGCCAGCAGCTTGAGAGGGTTCAACGAGTCCCAGCATTTT,CASSLRGFNESQHF
NA,TRBD1,TRBV5-4,TRBJ2-1,TGTGCCAGCAGCGGGGCGGACAGGGGGCTCTCCTACAATGAGCAGTTCTTC,CASSGADRGLSYNEQFF
NA,NA,TRBV4-3,TRBJ1-6,TGCGCCAGCAGCCAAGATTTTAGCGGGGTTGGGATGAATTCACCCCTCCACTTT,CASSQDFSGVGMNSPLHF
NA,TRBD2,TRBV9,TRBJ2-1,TGTGCCAGCAGCCCCGTGGCGGGGGGAACCTACAATGAGCAGTTCTTC,CASSPVAGGTYNEQFF
NA,TRBD1,TRBV19,TRBJ1-5,TGTGCCAGTGGACCCTCAGGGGGTCAGCCCCAGCATTTT,CASGPSGGQPQHF
NA,TRBD1,TRBV2,TRBJ2-7,TGTGCCAGCAGACTTGGACAGGGGGATTTCTACGAGCAGTACTTC,CASRLGQGDFYEQYF
NA,TRBD1,TRBV9,TRBJ1-2,TGTGCCAGCAGCCCCCAGACCGGGACAGGGGAAGGCTACACCTTC,CASSPQTGTGEGYTF
NA,NA,TRBV5-1,TRBJ1-1,TGCGCCAGCAGCTCCTCGGGGACTGAAGCTTTCTTT,CASSSSGTEAFF
NA,NA,TRBV9,TRBJ2-2,TGTGCCAGCAGCGTGCGGCATCTAAACACCGGGGAGCTGTTTTTT,CASSVRHLNTGELFF
NA,NA,TRBV5-1,TRBJ2-5,TGCGCCAGCAGCTGGGGGGGCAGTTTGGGACAAGAGACCCAGTACTTC,CASSWGGSLGQETQYF
NA,NA,TRBV5-1,TRBJ2-6,TGCGCCAGCAGCTTGCAGGGGCTCTCTGGGGCCAACGTCCTGACTTTC,CASSLQGLSGANVLTF
NA,TRBD1,TRBV11-2,TRBJ2-6,TGTGCCAGCAGCTTGAGGCCGCGACAGGGTTCGGCTGGGGCCAACGTCCTGACTTTC,CASSLRPRQGSAGANVLTF